Listed here are 16 T cell receptor beta chains from one sample, sequenced in a study of T cells in women clearing cervical HPV infection. Sequencing used immunoSEQ multiplex PCR; TCRdb keeps in-frame clones, though not all of them. This sample's table has tens of thousands of clones. The sample comprised blood buffy coat. These receptors were taken from a woman aged 18-70 years with a cervical HPV16 infection that either progressed to CIN3+ or cleared (not recorded which).

The CDR3 region is CASSLFLAGGPSTDTQYF. The sequenced CDR3 bases are TGCGCCAGCAGCCTCTTCCTAGCGGGAGGACCGAGCACAGATACG. This chain joins TRBV5-1 and TRBJ2-3; 11 bases are shared with TRBD2. The read ends 3 residues before the CDR3 terminus; that terminus is restored from the germline J gene. In germline, CDR1 is SGHRS, CDR2 YFSETQ. The CDR3 is 18 residues long. J lost 0 bases, V lost 4 bases, and 10 bases had no gene match.

As to this clone: The read falls 3 residues short of the CDR3 end, and the missing part is taken from the germline J gene. V gene TRBV6-2 or TRBV6-3 combines with J gene TRBJ1-3; D is possibly TRBD1 (5 bases). The germline V and J ends were trimmed by 6 bases and 0 bases, with 9 bases remaining between them. CDR1 MNHEY and CDR2 SVGEGT come from the germline V gene. This CDR3 spans 14 amino acids. The CDR3 sequence: CASRTGGSGNTIYF. CDR3 DNA, as far as it was read: TGTGCCAGCAGAACCGGGGGCTCTGGAAACACC.

A remark on this clone: The read terminates 3 residues before the CDR3 end, so the remaining end is supplied by the germline J gene. The chain employs TRBV5-3 and TRBJ1-6; 10 positions agree with TRBD1. TRBV5-3 is given ORF status, its function remaining uncertain. This CDR3 has 15 amino acids. V was pared by 6 bases and J by 6 bases, with 6 bases of the junction left unmatched. The CDR3 sequence is CARKVWDRGNSPLHF. The CDR3 bases that were read are TGTGCCAGAAAAGTCTGGGACAGGGGTAATTCACCC.

The CDR3 loop is CASSTTGTSGSGDYTF. The sequenced part of the CDR3 DNA is TGTGCCAGTAGTACAACCGGGACTAGCGGGAGCGGAGAC. The chain carries TRBV19 and TRBJ1-2, with D perhaps TRBD1 (5 bases). Coverage ceases 3 residues before the CDR3 finishes, and the germline J gene fills in the end. The CDR3 consists of 16 residues. Germline CDR1 and CDR2: LNHDA and SQIVND (reference sequence).

About this clone itself: The read ends 3 residues shy of where the CDR3 ends; the end is completed using the germline J gene. The rearrangement uses TRBV12-5 and TRBJ1-3; tentative D call: TRBD1 (5 bases). V was clipped by 5 bases and J by 0 bases, with 17 bases between them. This CDR3 comprises 17 residues. Germline CDR1 is LGHNT and CDR2 is FRNRAP. Incomplete CDR3 DNA: TGTGCTAGTGGTCCGCAGGACACCTCCATCTCTGGAAACACC. Translated, it gives CASGPQDTSISGNT. The CDR3 in full is CASGPQDTSISGNTIYF.

Worth noting for this clone: From the germline J gene comes the end of the CDR3, since the read stops 3 residues before it. V and J are TRBV7-2 and TRBJ2-7, with D perhaps TRBD1 or TRBD2 (7 bases each). The CDR3 contains 14 residues. Germline V CDR1 and CDR2: SGHTA, FQGNSA. Deletions cut 5 bases from V and 3 bases from J, with 14 bases between. The part of the CDR3 DNA that was read is TGTGCCAGCAGCCCAGGGGGGAGGGACTACGAG. Its translation is CASSPGGRDYE. The full-length CDR3 reads as CASSPGGRDYEQYF.

As to this clone: The sequenced fragment ends 3 residues before the CDR3 boundary, so the rest is inferred from the germline J gene. The chain has TRBV30 and TRBJ2-5, with a tentative D call TRBD1 (6 bases). Germline CDR1 GTSNPN, CDR2 SVGIG (reference sequence). The CDR3 totals 13 residues. Trimming shortened V by 4 bases and J by 4 bases, and 13 bases separated the two germline ends. CDR3 residues: CAWTTGPRETQYF. The covered CDR3 bases are TGTGCCTGGACAACAGGGCCCCGAGAGACC.

Concerning this clone itself: The CDR3 end falls 3 residues outside the read, so it is completed with the germline J gene. The chain has TRBV5-1 and TRBJ2-1, with 12 bases that match TRBD2. With V trimmed by 3 bases and J by 6 bases, 1 base remained unmatched. In germline, CDR1 is SGHRS, CDR2 YFSETQ. The CDR3 length is 14 residues. The CDR3 bases that were read are TGCGCCAGCAGCTCTAGCGGGAGGGCCAATGAG. Its translation: CASSSSGRANE. The whole CDR3 protein is CASSSSGRANEQFF.

On this clone: The CDR3 end falls 3 residues outside the read, so it is completed with the germline J gene. This rearrangement joins TRBV18 to TRBJ2-3, with 9 positions matching TRBD2. The CDR3 spans 16 residues. The V and J ends lost 3 bases and 4 bases, in that order; junction bases with no gene match: 8. Germline CDR1 is KGHSH and CDR2 is LQKENI. CDR3 DNA (partial): TGTGCCAGCTCACCCTTCATAGGACTAGCGCCAGATACG. Translated, it gives CASSPFIGLAPDT. The CDR3 as a whole reads CASSPFIGLAPDTQYF.

The CDR3 sequence: CANPLGGLQPQYF. The DNA read from the CDR3 is TGTGCCAATCCGTTGGGTGGGCTCCAGCCG. This chain uses TRBV6-2 or TRBV6-3 with TRBJ2-3; D unclear. The read comes to an end 3 residues before the CDR3 does, leaving the germline J gene to fill in the end. Germline V gene lookup returns CDR1 MNHEY and CDR2 SVGEGT. The CDR3 totals 13 residues.

Worth noting for this clone: The read finishes 3 residues shy of the CDR3 end, and the germline J gene is used to complete it. The chain carries TRBV7-6 and TRBJ1-2, with 7 bases fitting TRBD1. Germline loops: CDR1 SGHVS, CDR2 FNYEAQ. CDR3 size: 16 residues. Partial CDR3 DNA: TGTGCCAGCAGCCTCAGAACCGGGACAGTCACAGATACC. It specifies CASSLRTGTVTDT. The CDR3 reads in full as CASSLRTGTVTDTYTF.

Comment on this clone: The read finishes 3 residues shy of the CDR3 end, and the germline J gene is used to complete it. The chain combines TRBV6-1 with TRBJ1-2; D remains unclear. The CDR3 covers 15 residues. The germline gives CDR1 MNHNS, CDR2 SASEGT. CDR3 sequence reads: CASSEATRVTYDYTF. The DNA read from the CDR3 is TGTGCCAGCAGTGAAGCAACTCGGGTGACCTACGAC.

To note about this clone: The read ends 3 residues shy of where the CDR3 ends; the end is completed using the germline J gene. V and J are TRBV7-2 and TRBJ2-7; D is perhaps TRBD1 (5 bases). Trimming cost V 3 bases and J 3 bases, with 12 bases left between them. Germline assignment: CDR1 SGHTA and CDR2 FQGNSA. The CDR3 loop spans 14 amino acids. CDR3 bases read: TGTGCCAGCAGCTTGGCCAGGGTTGGCTACGAG. It translates to CASSLARVGYE. The CDR3, in full, reads CASSLARVGYEQYF.

To note about this clone: The sequenced fragment ends 3 residues before the CDR3 boundary, so the rest is inferred from the germline J gene. The J gene is TRBJ1-1, the V gene TRBV5-1; D perhaps matches TRBD1 (5 bases). V was cut by 0 bases and J by 2 bases, with 14 bases left in between. This CDR3 is built from 16 residues. CDR1 and CDR2 (germline): SGHRS, YFSETQ. The CDR3 loop is CASSLADWGPNTEAFF. The sequenced CDR3 bases are TGCGCCAGCAGCTTGGCCGATTGGGGCCCAAACACTGAA.

Notes on this clone: The CDR3 extends 3 residues past the end of the read, so its final part is completed from the germline J gene. The chain links TRBV14 to TRBJ2-7, with D unresolved. The CDR3 is made up of 11 amino acids. V was clipped by 6 bases and J by 2 bases, with 5 bases between them. Germline loops: CDR1 SGHDN, CDR2 FVKESK. CDR3 in amino acids: CASRQTYEQYF. Incomplete CDR3 DNA: TGTGCCAGCAGGCAGACCTACGAG.

CDR3 bases read: TGTGCCAGTAGTACCCTCTCCTACAGGGGCTTGGGAGAGACC. The encoded protein is CASSTLSYRGLGET. The whole CDR3 sequence reads CASSTLSYRGLGETQYF. The chain uses TRBV19 and TRBJ2-5, with 7 bases that match TRBD1. The read finishes 3 residues shy of the CDR3 end, and the germline J gene is used to complete it. The CDR3 has 17 amino acids. Germline V CDR1 and CDR2: LNHDA, SQIVND (reference sequence). Trimming at V came to 4 bases and at J to 4 bases, leaving 15 bases not matched to a gene. The full variable domain, its missing parts supplied by reference TRBV19 and TRBJ2-5, is DGGITQSPKYLFRKEGQNVTLSCEQNLNHDAMYWYRQDPGQGLRLIYYSQIVNDFQKGDIAEGYSVSREKKESFPLTVTSAQKNPTAFYLCASSTLSYRGLGETQYFGPGTRLLVL.